The rows below give T cell receptor beta chains drawn from one sample of a study of blood T cell repertoires in COVID-19. Assay used: immunoSEQ multiplex PCR; TCRdb lists only in-frame clones, some missing. Here the sample spans under 300,000 clones, roughly four fifths being singletons. Sequencing used peripheral blood. The receptors derive from a woman aged 80 or over with acute or convalescent COVID-19. CDR3s include the opening cysteine and the closing phenylalanine or tryptophan. The D gene is left open where the match is weak. Part of the rows lack a size; the others show once, few, many or a class for expanded clones.

v_call	d_call	j_call	clone_size	cdr3_aa	cdr3_nt
TRBV10-3	.	TRBJ1-3	.	CATDSGNTIYF	TGTGCCACCGACTCCGGAAACACCATATATTTT
TRBV30	TRBD1	TRBJ1-1	.	CAWSGQGGREAFF	TGTGCCTGGAGTGGACAGGGGGGACGTGAAGCTTTCTTT
TRBV5-4	TRBD1	TRBJ1-2	.	CASSTGGMDDGYTF	TGTGCCAGCAGCACAGGGGGCATGGACGATGGCTACACCTTC
TRBV5-1	.	TRBJ2-7	few	CASSLQGWEQYF	TGCGCCAGCAGCTTACAGGGTTGGGAGCAGTACTTC
TRBV28	.	TRBJ2-5	.	CASSLPKGDQETQYF	TGTGCCAGCAGTTTACCGAAAGGAGACCAAGAGACCCAGTACTTC
TRBV15	.	TRBJ1-5	.	CATSRENNGQPQHF	TGTGCCACCAGCAGAGAAAATAACGGTCAGCCCCAGCATTTT
TRBV6-5	TRBD1	TRBJ1-1	.	CASSYSSGGTEAFF	TGTGCCAGCAGTTACTCCTCAGGGGGCACTGAAGCTTTCTTT
TRBV24-1	.	TRBJ2-5	.	CATSDPQETQYF	TGTGCCACCAGTGACCCGCAAGAGACCCAGTACTTC
TRBV6-5	TRBD1	TRBJ1-2	many	CASIWTGGKDYGYTF	TGTGCCAGCATTTGGACAGGGGGGAAGGACTATGGCTACACCTTC
TRBV11-2	.	TRBJ1-4	.	CASSLGSQSNNEKLFF	TGTGCCAGCAGCTTAGGGAGTCAGAGCAATAATGAAAAACTGTTTTTT
TRBV24-1	TRBD1	TRBJ2-2	.	CATSDFDRGPSTGELFF	TGTGCCACCAGTGACTTCGACAGGGGGCCCAGCACCGGGGAGCTGTTTTTT
TRBV7-7	TRBD1	TRBJ2-5	.	CASSLAPMLQGKETQYF	TGTGCTAGCAGCTTAGCCCCCATGTTACAGGGGAAGGAGACCCAGTACTTC
TRBV30	TRBD1	TRBJ2-7	.	CAWSAGTGRGAYEQYF	TGTGCCTGGAGTGCGGGGACAGGGCGCGGGGCCTACGAGCAGTACTTC
TRBV27	.	TRBJ1-1	.	CASSLQGIAEAFF	TGTGCCAGCAGTTTACAGGGGATAGCTGAAGCTTTCTTT
TRBV12-3/TRBV12-4	TRBD1	TRBJ1-4	.	CASTRDSNEKLFF	TGTGCCAGCACCCGGGACAGCAATGAAAAACTGTTTTTT
TRBV6-4	.	TRBJ1-1	few	CASSAGSQGNTEAFF	TGTGCCAGCAGTGCGGGTTCACAGGGGAACACTGAAGCTTTCTTT
TRBV19	.	TRBJ1-5	.	CASSIEPGKPQHF	TGTGCCAGTAGTATCGAACCGGGAAAGCCCCAGCATTTT
TRBV2	.	TRBJ1-1	.	CASSEVRGYTEAFF	TGTGCCAGCAGTGAAGTTCGGGGGTACACTGAAGCTTTCTTT
TRBV5-1	TRBD1	TRBJ1-2	.	CASSLGQGPGGYTF	TGCGCCAGCAGCTTGGGACAGGGTCCTGGTGGCTACACCTTC
TRBV18	.	TRBJ1-6	.	CASSPWSSYNSPLHF	TGTGCCAGCTCACCATGGAGTAGCTATAATTCACCCCTCCACTTT
TRBV5-4	.	TRBJ2-5	.	CASSLESGAFPETQYF	TGTGCCAGCAGCTTGGAGTCAGGGGCCTTCCCAGAGACCCAGTACTTC
TRBV2	.	TRBJ2-7	once	CASSVRTDYEQYF	TGTGCCAGCAGTGTCCGGACAGACTACGAGCAGTACTTC
TRBV29-1	.	TRBJ2-7	.	CSVRGQTVGEQYF	TGCAGCGTTCGAGGACAGACCGTGGGGGAGCAGTACTTC
TRBV27	TRBD2	TRBJ2-1	many	CASSWTSGPYNEQFF	TGTGCCAGCAGCTGGACTAGCGGCCCCTACAATGAGCAGTTCTTC
TRBV28	.	TRBJ1-2	.	CASSWLEYGYTF	TGTGCCAGCAGCTGGTTAGAGTATGGCTACACCTTC
TRBV27	.	TRBJ2-1	.	CASSPRGANEQFF	TGTGCCAGCAGTCCCAGGGGAGCGAATGAGCAGTTCTTC
TRBV5-6	.	TRBJ1-5	.	CASSLLTSENQPQHF	TGTGCCAGCAGCCTACTTACGTCTGAGAATCAGCCCCAGCATTTT
TRBV19	TRBD1	TRBJ1-2	.	CASSDRGLRGYTF	TGTGCCAGTAGTGACAGGGGGCTACGAGGCTATACCTTC
TRBV27	.	TRBJ2-7	.	CASRNQGKGYEQYF	TGTGCCAGCAGAAACCAGGGAAAAGGATACGAGCAGTACTTC
TRBV5-6	TRBD1	TRBJ2-7	.	CASSLAGTGTYEQYF	TGTGCCAGCAGCTTGGCCGGGACAGGGACCTACGAGCAGTACTTC
TRBV30	.	TRBJ1-6	few	CAWSTSYNSPLHF	TGTGCCTGGAGTACCAGCTATAATTCACCCCTCCACTTT
TRBV11-3	.	TRBJ2-3	.	CASSPGKGLTDTQYF	TGTGCCAGCAGCCCGGGGAAAGGGTTGACAGATACGCAGTATTTT
TRBV27	TRBD1	TRBJ1-2	.	CASSPGTGQLYGYTF	TGTGCCAGCAGCCCAGGGACAGGGCAACTATATGGCTACACCTTC
TRBV11-3	.	TRBJ2-7	.	CASSLDSGSYEQYF	TGTGCCAGCAGCTTAGATTCGGGCTCCTACGAGCAGTACTTC
TRBV5-8	.	TRBJ2-5	.	CASLRDTKETQYF	TGTGCCAGCCTCCGGGACACAAAAGAGACCCAGTACTTC
TRBV28	TRBD1	TRBJ1-3	.	CASTQQGRNTIYF	TGTGCCAGCACCCAACAGGGGCGAAACACCATATATTTT
TRBV7-3	TRBD1	TRBJ2-1	few	CASSPRTGAGSYNEQFF	TGTGCCAGCAGCCCTCGGACAGGGGCGGGCTCCTACAATGAGCAGTTCTTC
TRBV6-1	TRBD2	TRBJ2-1	.	CASSEALAGGSYNEQFF	TGTGCCAGCAGTGAAGCGCTAGCGGGGGGCTCCTACAATGAGCAGTTCTTC
TRBV28	TRBD1	TRBJ1-3	.	CASFNPGQGPNTIYF	TGTGCCAGCTTCAATCCGGGACAGGGGCCAAACACCATATATTTT
TRBV5-1	.	TRBJ2-2	.	CASSLEISSTGELFF	TGCGCCAGCAGCTTGGAGATTAGTAGCACCGGGGAGCTGTTTTTT
TRBV6-6	TRBD1	TRBJ2-7	.	CASSYSGQGLNEQYF	TGTGCCAGCAGTTACTCAGGACAGGGTTTGAACGAGCAGTACTTC
TRBV20-1	TRBD1	TRBJ2-3	.	CSASKTGVGDTQYF	TGCAGTGCTAGTAAGACAGGGGTCGGAGATACGCAGTATTTT
TRBV9	.	TRBJ1-3	.	CASSAQFSGNTIYF	TGTGCCAGCAGCGCACAGTTCTCTGGAAACACCATATATTTT